Listed below are T cell receptor beta chains from one sample, sequenced in a study of follicular helper T cells after annual influenza vaccination. Here immunoSEQ multiplex PCR was the method, and the copy in TCRdb shows in-frame clones only, minus some. The table has 6,500 to 8,000 clones, roughly four fifths seen once; the top ten hold 1.2% to 1.5%. This specimen was CXCR5- memory CD4+ T cells sorted from blood, taken 7 days after influenza vaccination. The receptors were gathered from an adult who received the influenza vaccine. CDR3s include the opening cysteine and the closing phenylalanine or tryptophan. The order of the fields is clone size, V gene, J gene, D gene, CDR3 protein, CDR3 DNA. A D gene is named only where the DNA matches it firmly. Where a row states a size, it is once, few, many or the class of an expanded clone; other rows omit it.

NA	TRBV5-1	TRBJ2-1	TRBD2	CASSRGLAGGSYNEQFF	TGCGCCAGCAGTAGGGGACTAGCGGGAGGCTCCTACAATGAGCAGTTCTTC
NA	TRBV5-6	TRBJ2-4	NA	CASSAHLGRVKNIQYF	TGTGCCAGCAGCGCTCACCTCGGCAGGGTCAAAAACATTCAGTACTTC
NA	TRBV19	TRBJ2-4	NA	CASSRESGRGAKNIQYF	TGTGCCAGTAGTAGGGAATCAGGGCGCGGGGCCAAAAACATTCAGTACTTC
NA	TRBV28	TRBJ1-1	NA	CASSLTGNGNTEAFF	TGTGCCAGCAGTTTAACAGGGAATGGGAACACTGAAGCTTTCTTT
NA	TRBV18	TRBJ2-2	TRBD1	CASSSGTGGRELFF	TGTGCCAGCTCATCCGGGACAGGCGGGCGGGAGCTGTTTTTT
NA	TRBV28	TRBJ2-5	NA	CASSFWTETQYF	TGTGCCAGCAGTTTCTGGACTGAGACCCAGTACTTC
NA	TRBV5-4	TRBJ2-5	NA	CASSLMGAQQEAQYF	TGTGCCAGCAGCTTGATGGGGGCGCAACAAGAGGCCCAGTACTTC
NA	TRBV5-1	TRBJ1-1	NA	CASSSLAGGLSTEAFF	TGCGCCAGCAGCTCCCTGGCTGGGGGTTTGAGCACTGAAGCTTTCTTT
NA	TRBV6-1	TRBJ2-3	NA	CASSERWADTQYF	TGTGCCAGCAGTGAACGGTGGGCTGATACGCAGTATTTT
NA	TRBV7-8	TRBJ1-6	TRBD1	CASSSQGENSPLHF	TGTGCCAGCAGTTCCCAGGGGGAGAATTCACCCCTCCACTTT
NA	TRBV2	TRBJ2-5	NA	CASRMDETQYF	TGTGCCAGCAGGATGGATGAGACCCAGTACTTC
NA	TRBV9	TRBJ1-4	NA	CASSDQSQGFGEKLFF	TGTGCCAGCAGCGACCAATCTCAGGGATTTGGTGAAAAACTGTTTTTT
few	TRBV7-8	TRBJ2-7	TRBD1	CASSLVGQSYEQYF	TGTGCCAGCAGCTTAGTGGGACAGTCCTACGAGCAGTACTTC